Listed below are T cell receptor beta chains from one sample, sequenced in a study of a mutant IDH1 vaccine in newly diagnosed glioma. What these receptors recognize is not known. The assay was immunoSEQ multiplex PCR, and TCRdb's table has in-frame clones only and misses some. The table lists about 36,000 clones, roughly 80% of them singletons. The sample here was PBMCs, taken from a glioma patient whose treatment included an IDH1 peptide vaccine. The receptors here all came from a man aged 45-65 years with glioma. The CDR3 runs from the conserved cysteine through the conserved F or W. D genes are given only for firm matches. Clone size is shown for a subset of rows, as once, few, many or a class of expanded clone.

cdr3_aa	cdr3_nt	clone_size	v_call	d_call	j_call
CASSSQQGADTGELFF	TGCGCCAGCAGCTCGCAGCAGGGGGCAGACACCGGGGAGCTGTTTTTT	.	TRBV5-1	TRBD1	TRBJ2-2
CASRGFKETQYF	TGTGCCAGCAGGGGATTCAAAGAGACCCAGTACTTC	.	TRBV6-5	.	TRBJ2-5
CASSLATGRESPLHF	TGCGCCAGCAGCTTGGCTACAGGGAGGGAATCACCCCTCCACTTT	once	TRBV5-1	.	TRBJ1-6
CASSATGNITGELFF	TGTGCCAGCAGCGCAACAGGGAATATCACCGGGGAGCTGTTTTTT	.	TRBV5-6	.	TRBJ2-2
CASSILDGAGMRPQHF	TGTGCCAGCTCAATACTGGACGGAGCCGGAATGAGGCCCCAGCATTTT	.	TRBV18	.	TRBJ1-5
CASSYSNRNTIYF	TGTGCCAGCAGTTACTCGAACAGAAACACCATATATTTT	.	TRBV6-5	.	TRBJ1-3
CASSPDSGNTIYF	TGCGCCAGCAGCCCGGACTCTGGAAACACCATATATTTT	.	TRBV4-1	.	TRBJ1-3
CAIAGQRGVETQYF	TGTGCCATCGCCGGCCAGCGGGGTGTGGAGACCCAGTACTTC	.	TRBV10-3	TRBD2	TRBJ2-5
CAISEGQGVNQPQHF	TGTGCCATCTCCGAGGGACAGGGGGTCAATCAGCCCCAGCATTTT	.	TRBV10-3	TRBD1	TRBJ1-5
CASSSLGREAFF	TGTGCCAGCAGTTCGCTCGGGCGCGAAGCTTTCTTT	.	TRBV25-1	.	TRBJ1-1
CASSVGTLSYNEQFF	TGTGCCAGCAGCGTAGGGACACTCTCCTACAATGAGCAGTTCTTC	.	TRBV9	.	TRBJ2-1
CASSQDFTGSSGNTIYF	TGCGCCAGCAGCCAAGATTTTACAGGGTCCTCTGGAAACACCATATATTTT	.	TRBV4-3	.	TRBJ1-3
CASSSPGTANYEQYF	TGTGCCAGCAGTTCCCCCGGGACCGCTAACTACGAGCAGTACTTC	.	TRBV27	.	TRBJ2-7
CASSVRYTIYF	TGTGCCAGCAGTGTCAGGTACACCATATATTTT	once	TRBV2	.	TRBJ1-3
CASSHGQGGERQPQHF	TGTGCCAGCAGCCATGGACAGGGCGGGGAACGTCAGCCCCAGCATTTT	.	TRBV5-6	TRBD1	TRBJ1-5